The 28 T cell receptor beta chains in this list originate from one sample, sequenced in a study of blood T cell repertoires in COVID-19. The assay was immunoSEQ multiplex PCR, and TCRdb's table has in-frame clones only and misses some. The table includes some 340,000 clones, about 85% detected once. Material for sequencing was peripheral blood. Receptors originate from a woman aged 18-35 years with acute or convalescent COVID-19.

This clone was picked up many times. The rearrangement links TRBV2 to TRBJ2-3, with 10 bases identical to TRBD2. V trimming: 6 bases; J trimming: 4 bases; junction bases outside the gene matches: 7. This CDR3 comprises 15 residues. Germline CDR1 is SNHLY and CDR2 is FYNNEI. In DNA form, the CDR3 reads TGTGCCAGCAGGGGGAGCGGGAGGGCGGCAGATACGCAGTATTTT. Its translation is CASRGSGRAADTQYF.

The chain carries TRBV25-1 and TRBJ1-2; D is uncertain. CDR3 length equals 13 residues. Germline loops: CDR1 MGHDK, CDR2 SYGVNS. V shed 4 bases and J shed 10 bases, with 16 bases lying between them. The CDR3 here is CASSVGSGTLYTF. The CDR3 nucleotides are TGTGCCAGCAGTGTGGGGAGCGGCACCCTCTACACCTTC.

The gene calls are TRBV5-1 and TRBJ2-2; 8 bases map to TRBD1. Germline CDR1 and CDR2: SGHRS and YFSETQ. Trimming cost V 4 bases and J 3 bases; bases outside gene matches: 5. This CDR3 has 15 residues. The CDR3 nucleotides read TGCGCCAGCAGCATAGGACAGGGCGACACCGGGGAGCTGTTTTTT. Amino acids: CASSIGQGDTGELFF. The variable domain in full, completed from reference TRBV5-1 and TRBJ2-2, reads KAGVTQTPRYLIKTRGQQVTLSCSPISGHRSVSWYQQTPGQGLQFLFEYFSETQRNKGNFPGRFSGRQFSNSRSEMNVSTLELGDSALYLCASSIGQGDTGELFFGEGSRLTVL.

The chain has TRBV4-1 and TRBJ1-3; D is unresolved. V gave up 1 base and J gave up 4 bases, with 5 bases separating them. Germline V lookup: CDR1 MGHRA, CDR2 YSYEKL. This CDR3 is built from 13 residues. The CDR3 DNA sequence: TGCGCCAGCAGCCAAGTTGCGGGAAACACCATATATTTT. It is translated as CASSQVAGNTIYF.

The rearrangement uses TRBV6-5 and TRBJ1-1; D not certain. The V and J ends lost 0 bases and 11 bases respectively, with 13 bases between them. Germline V gene lookup returns CDR1 MNHEY and CDR2 SVGAGI. The CDR3 has 13 amino acids. The CDR3 sequence is CASSYSTMTEAFF. The CDR3 DNA sequence: TGTGCCAGCAGTTACTCGACGATGACGGAGGCTTTCTTT.

CDR3 sequence: CASPRVQSRNQPQHF. CDR3 coding DNA: TGTGCCAGCCCGAGAGTACAGTCGCGCAATCAGCCCCAGCATTTT. The chain has TRBV6-9 and TRBJ1-5, with D uncertain. With 8 bases removed from V and 2 bases from J, the gap between germline ends came to 16 bases. The CDR3 runs 15 residues. Germline CDR1 is MNHGY and CDR2 is SVAAGI.

The chain recombines TRBV2 with TRBJ2-7; TRBD2 matches at 9 bases. From germline, CDR1 is SNHLY and CDR2 FYNNEI. CDR3 length: 15 amino acids. The J segment lost 7 bases and the V segment lost 4 bases, leaving 11 bases of the junction unmatched. DNA of the CDR3: TGTGCCAGCAGTGTCGATAGCGGGAGAAGCGGGGAGCAGTACTTC. Translated: CASSVDSGRSGEQYF.

The chain couples TRBV6-1 to TRBJ1-3; D is possibly TRBD1 (5 bases). This CDR3 is 15 amino acids long. CDR1 is MNHNS, CDR2 SASEGT, per germline. Trimming left V 3 bases short and J 4 bases short, with 13 bases between. The CDR3 is CASSDGGVLGNTIYF. The CDR3 nucleotides are TGTGCCAGCAGTGATGGAGGGGTACTGGGAAACACCATATATTTT.

The V and J genes are TRBV19 and TRBJ1-5; 10 bases align to TRBD1. J was trimmed by 7 bases and V by 5 bases; bases with no gene match: 8. This CDR3 comprises 15 residues. CDR1 is LNHDA and CDR2 is SQIVND in the germline V gene (reference sequence). CDR3 sequence: CASSSGQGEWQPQHF. CDR3 DNA sequence: TGTGCCAGTAGTTCCGGACAGGGGGAGTGGCAGCCCCAGCATTTT.

The chain uses TRBV6-6 and TRBJ1-6; no clear D gene. This CDR3 has 12 residues. The V gene's germline CDR1 is MNHNY and CDR2 SVGAGI (reference sequence). Trimming cost V 2 bases and J 8 bases, with 4 bases left between them. CDR3 nucleotide sequence: TGTGCCAGCAGTTACCGGGATTCACCCCTCCACTTT. Residues: CASSYRDSPLHF.

This clone occurred once. This chain links TRBV7-2 with TRBJ2-4, with 7 bases matching TRBD1. The CDR3 runs 14 residues. In germline, CDR1 is SGHTA, CDR2 FQGNSA. With 5 bases clipped from V and 7 bases from J, the junction kept 8 bases outside the gene matches. The CDR3 DNA follows: TGTGCCAGCAGCATAACAGGGGTAGGGAACATTCAGTACTTC. It encodes CASSITGVGNIQYF.

This chain connects TRBV5-1 to TRBJ2-7; TRBD2 agrees at 15 bases. The CDR3 is 18 amino acids. Per the germline V gene, CDR1 is SGHRS and CDR2 is YFSETQ. With 0 bases clipped from V and 0 bases from J, the junction kept 4 bases outside the gene matches. The CDR3 DNA follows: TGCGCCAGCAGCTTGGCCGGGACTAGCGGGAGGAGCTCCTACGAGCAGTACTTC. This sequence encodes CASSLAGTSGRSSYEQYF. Full variable domain (rest looked up from reference TRBV5-1 and TRBJ2-7): KAGVTQTPRYLIKTRGQQVTLSCSPISGHRSVSWYQQTPGQGLQFLFEYFSETQRNKGNFPGRFSGRQFSNSRSEMNVSTLELGDSALYLCASSLAGTSGRSSYEQYFGPGTRLTVT.

V and J are TRBV2 and TRBJ1-2; D unclear. Germline loops: CDR1 SNHLY, CDR2 FYNNEI. V lost 3 bases and J 8 bases, leaving 4 bases between the germline ends. This CDR3 comprises 10 residues. The DNA for the CDR3 is TGTGCCAGCAGTGATATGGGCTACACCTTC. Its protein is CASSDMGYTF.

The chain uses TRBV6-1 and TRBJ2-1, with D uncertain. Germline-derived CDR1 and CDR2 are MNHNS and SASEGT. Trimming removed 1 base at V and 4 bases at J, with 11 bases between. This CDR3 has 15 amino acids. Here the CDR3 reads CASSEVDGGYNEQFF. The CDR3 nucleotides are TGTGCCAGCAGTGAAGTAGATGGCGGATACAATGAGCAGTTCTTC.

The rearrangement links TRBV2 to TRBJ1-2; D unresolved. The V end was cut by 7 bases, the J end by 4 bases, with 4 bases between. There are 10 residues in the CDR3. From germline, CDR1 is SNHLY and CDR2 FYNNEI. The chain's CDR3 is CASTSYGYTF. The CDR3, as DNA: TGTGCCAGCACCAGCTATGGCTACACCTTC. Full variable domain (outside the CDR3, taken from reference TRBV2 and TRBJ1-2): EPEVTQTPSHQVTQMGQEVILRCVPISNHLYFYWYRQILGQKVEFLVSFYNNEISEKSEIFDDQFSVERPDGSNFTLKIRSTKLEDSAMYFCASTSYGYTFGSGTRLTVV.

The chain joins TRBV24-1 to TRBJ2-1; 15 bases are shared with TRBD2. CDR1 is KGHDR and CDR2 is SFDVKD in the germline V gene. J gave up 7 bases and V 1 base, and 4 bases lay outside the gene matches. CDR3 length equals 17 residues. CDR3 DNA: TGTGCCACCAGTGATTTCCCCGGGACTAGCGGGAGGAATGAGCAGTTCTTC. Protein: CATSDFPGTSGRNEQFF.

Here the CDR3 DNA reads TGTGCCAGCAGTCACAGGGGGAATGAAAAACTGTTTTTT. Protein product: CASSHRGNEKLFF. The chain couples TRBV28 to TRBJ1-4; 8 nucleotides agree with TRBD1. Germline CDR1 MDHEN, CDR2 SYDVKM. CDR3 length: 13 residues. The V and J ends lost 5 bases and 5 bases, in that order; junction bases with no gene match: 1.

This sequence joins TRBV7-9 and TRBJ1-2; 7 bases are a match to TRBD1. Germline trimming cut 0 bases from V and 6 bases from J; bases unmatched to any gene: 7. Germline V CDR1 and CDR2: SEHNR, FQNEAQ (reference sequence). There are 15 residues in the CDR3. CDR3: CASSLANTGDDGYTF. CDR3 DNA: TGTGCCAGCAGCTTAGCAAATACAGGGGATGATGGCTACACCTTC.

This chain joins TRBV5-1 and TRBJ1-1, with a tentative D call TRBD1 (5 bases). With 4 bases removed from V and 5 bases from J, the gap between germline ends came to 15 bases. The CDR3 loop spans 14 amino acids. The germline V gene has CDR1 SGHRS and CDR2 YFSETQ. Here the CDR3 DNA reads TGCGCCAGCAGCCCGGGGGTTACAGAGACTGAAGCTTTCTTT. This translates into CASSPGVTETEAFF.

This rearrangement joins TRBV12-3 or TRBV12-4 to TRBJ1-1; TRBD1 might be the D (6 bases). V was shortened by 5 bases and J by 6 bases, with 13 bases between the two germline ends. The CDR3 totals 13 residues. Here the CDR3 DNA reads TGTGCCAGCAGTACCGTACAGGGAGCTGAAGCTTTCTTT. Amino acid sequence: CASSTVQGAEAFF.

This chain uses TRBV30 with TRBJ1-2, with a weak D call TRBD1 (5 bases). Germline-derived CDR1 and CDR2 are GTSNPN and SVGIG (reference sequence). V lost 3 bases and J lost 4, with 18 bases in between. The CDR3 runs 15 residues. The CDR3 DNA sequence: TGTGCCTGGAGACCCCAGGGTTTTGTCGGCTATGGCTACACCTTC. This translates into CAWRPQGFVGYGYTF.

The count of this clone is one. The genes are TRBV24-1 and TRBJ2-1; 8 positions agree with TRBD2. V lost 5 bases to trimming and J lost 3 bases; unmatched junction nucleotides: 8. The CDR3 loop spans 16 amino acids. Germline assignment: CDR1 KGHDR and CDR2 SFDVKD. CDR3 coding DNA: TGTGCCACCAGTGTGGCAACTAGCGGATACTACAATGAGCAGTTCTTC. It translates to CATSVATSGYYNEQFF.

This clone was seen only a few times. V usage is TRBV5-1 and J usage is TRBJ1-2; D uncertain. V lost 3 bases and J 4 bases, leaving 13 bases between the germline ends. This CDR3 contains 14 residues. CDR1 is SGHRS and CDR2 is YFSETQ in the germline V gene. DNA for the CDR3: TGCGCCAGCAGCTCAGGATCGCCACCCTATGGCTACACCTTC. Protein sequence: CASSSGSPPYGYTF.

This clone was seen once. The V call is TRBV25-1, the J call TRBJ2-1; TRBD2 aligns across 7 bases. After removal of 3 bases from V and 6 bases from J, the junction contained 5 bases not matched to a gene. The CDR3 sequence is 14 residues long. CDR1 and CDR2 from the germline V gene are MGHDK and SYGVNS. CDR3 nucleotides: TGTGCCAGCAGTGACCCCGGGACTACCAATGAGCAGTTCTTC. Its translation is CASSDPGTTNEQFF.

The gene calls are TRBV15 and TRBJ1-5; possible D gene TRBD1, 6 bases. V was cut by 0 bases and J by 7 bases, with 16 bases left in between. Germline CDR1 reads LNHNV; CDR2 reads YYDKDF (reference sequence). This CDR3 has 16 amino acids. CDR3 in amino acids: CATSREGAILRQPQHF. The CDR3 bases are TGTGCCACCAGCAGAGAGGGGGCCATATTGAGGCAGCCCCAGCATTTT.

This clone was recorded a few times. A read error may produce the germline difference seen at one junction end. The chain uses TRBV6-5 and TRBJ2-7, with D maybe TRBD2 (6 bases). The CDR3 covers 12 residues. CDR1 and CDR2 (germline): MNHEY, SVGAGI. The CDR3 nucleotides are TGCTACCTAGGGGAGGTCGGGTACGAGCAGTACTTC. Translation gives CYLGEVGYEQYF.

The chain uses TRBV4-1 and TRBJ1-2; no clear D. The germline CDR1 and CDR2 sequences are MGHRA and YSYEKL. The germline V and J ends were trimmed by 1 base and 8 bases, with 11 bases remaining between them. The CDR3 length is 13 residues. CDR3 nucleotides: TGCGCCAGCAGCCAAGGAGGAACACTCGGCTACACCTTC. This sequence encodes CASSQGGTLGYTF.

The chain couples TRBV2 to TRBJ2-3; the match to TRBD2 covers 9 bases. Per germline, CDR1 SNHLY and CDR2 FYNNEI. Trimming cost V 6 bases and J 5 bases; bases outside gene matches: 12. The CDR3 sequence is 16 residues long. The CDR3 reads CASRMGLAGVRDTQYF. CDR3 sequence (DNA): TGTGCCAGCAGGATGGGGTTAGCGGGAGTAAGAGATACGCAGTATTTT.